The 13 T cell receptor beta chains given below trace back to one sample, sequenced in a study of long-term antiretroviral therapy in people with HIV. The assay used was immunoSEQ (version v3.0), run at survey level. Here immunoSEQ multiplex PCR was the method, and the copy in TCRdb shows in-frame clones only, minus some. The sample contains approximately 17,000 clones, approximately 90% of which appear only once. This sample comprised unsorted PBMCs, obtained 0.7 years before starting antiretroviral therapy. The source of these receptors is a man between 45 and 60 years old with HIV.

This chain joins TRBV5-1 and TRBJ2-2, with 12 bases identical to TRBD1. The V and J ends lost 4 bases and 6 bases, in that order; junction bases with no gene match: 4. Germline V CDR1 and CDR2: SGHRS, YFSETQ. CDR3 length equals 15 residues. CDR3 DNA sequence: TGCGCCAGCAGCAAGGGACAGGGGGCGTCCGGGGAGCTGTTTTTT. It specifies CASSKGQGASGELFF.

The chain carries TRBV18 and TRBJ1-2; D remains unclear. There are 12 residues in the CDR3. Trimming shortened V by 3 bases and J by 6 bases, and 8 bases separated the two germline ends. The germline V gene has CDR1 KGHSH and CDR2 LQKENI. CDR3 in DNA: TGTGCCAGCTCACCGACCCAGGATGGCTACACCTTC. Residues: CASSPTQDGYTF.

This rearrangement joins TRBV13 to TRBJ2-7; D is perhaps TRBD2 (7 bases). V was clipped by 6 bases and J by 4 bases, with 16 bases between them. This CDR3 comprises 14 residues. Germline CDR1 and CDR2: PRHDT and FYEKMQ (reference sequence). This CDR3 reads CASSSRGGPYEQYF. CDR3 in DNA: TGTGCCAGCAGTTCCAGGGGAGGGCCTTACGAGCAGTACTTC. The full variable domain, rest sourced from reference TRBV13 and TRBJ2-7, is AAGVIQSPRHLIKEKRETATLKCYPIPRHDTVYWYQQGPGQDPQFLISFYEKMQSDKGSIPDRFSAQQFSDYHSELNMSSLELGDSALYFCASSSRGGPYEQYFGPGTRLTVT.

The chain joins TRBV7-3 to TRBJ1-1; D is ambiguous. The CDR3 runs to 14 residues. Trimming stripped 0 bases from V and 4 bases from J, with 9 bases between. The germline CDR1 and CDR2 sequences are SGHTA and FQGTGA. The CDR3 loop is CASSLTLHGTEAFF. The CDR3 region has the DNA TGTGCCAGCAGCTTAACGCTACACGGCACTGAAGCTTTCTTT.

This clone was seen only once. V gene TRBV19 combines with J gene TRBJ1-5; TRBD1 matches at 8 bases. Germline V gene sequence: CDR1 LNHDA, CDR2 SQIVND (reference sequence). The CDR3 consists of 14 residues. The ends lost 5 bases at V and 5 bases at J; junction bases unmatched: 5. The CDR3 bases are TGTGCCAGTAGTGCCACAGGGGGGGATCAGCCCCAGCATTTT. Translated: CASSATGGDQPQHF.

The chain combines TRBV27 with TRBJ1-1; 9 bases agree with TRBD1. J gave up 7 bases and V 2 bases, and 8 bases lay outside the gene matches. This CDR3 is 15 amino acids long. The germline V gene has CDR1 MNHEY and CDR2 SMNVEV (reference sequence). The chain's CDR3 is CASSLKTGGYGEAFF. CDR3 DNA: TGTGCCAGCAGTTTAAAGACAGGGGGATACGGTGAAGCTTTCTTT.

The chain is built from TRBV29-1 and TRBJ1-2; D unclear. V was shortened by 5 bases and J by 4 bases, with 14 bases between the two germline ends. Germline V gene data show CDR1 as SQVTM and CDR2 as ANQGSEA. The CDR3 covers 13 residues. The CDR3, as DNA: TGCAGCGTTCAACGACCCATAGTCTATGGCTACACCTTC. This gives the protein CSVQRPIVYGYTF.

The J gene is TRBJ2-3, the V gene TRBV7-3, with D unresolved. The CDR3 has 14 residues. Trimming removed 5 bases from V and 10 bases from J, with 19 bases in between. Germline loops: CDR1 SGHTA, CDR2 FQGTGA. DNA for the CDR3: TGTGCCAGCAGCCAAACGAATTCCCCACTGGCGCAGTATTTT. This gives the protein CASSQTNSPLAQYF.

The chain is built from TRBV29-1 and TRBJ2-7; 9 bases match TRBD1. V was clipped by 7 bases and J by 5 bases; unmatched bases: 12. CDR1 and CDR2 (germline): SQVTM, ANQGSEA. The CDR3 covers 14 residues. The CDR3 loop reads CSGLRDRAGNEQYF. The CDR3 DNA follows: TGCAGCGGCCTCCGGGACAGGGCAGGAAACGAGCAGTACTTC.

The CDR3 bases are TGCGCCAGCAGTGAGGTCAAGGTTCTTCAGGGGTGCTGCCAAATAAGGGAGCCCTCATACGAGCAGTACTTC. Its protein is CASSEVKVLQGCCQIREPSYEQYF. V and J are TRBV10-1 and TRBJ2-7; a weak D match, TRBD1 (6 bases). Trimming left V 2 bases short and J 4 bases short, with 42 bases between. This CDR3 contains 24 residues. Germline V gene sequence: CDR1 WNHNN, CDR2 SYGVQD (reference sequence).

The chain links TRBV30 to TRBJ1-3; D call uncertain. The CDR3 length is 14 residues. CDR1 is GTSNPN, CDR2 SVGIG, per germline (reference sequence). V gave up 2 bases and J gave up 6 bases, with 14 bases separating them. The CDR3 region has the DNA TGTGCCTGGAGTTCCATTATCGATCCAAACACCATATATTTT. Protein: CAWSSIIDPNTIYF.

The chain has TRBV7-8 and TRBJ2-7, with 7 bases fitting TRBD1. Germline loops: CDR1 SGHVS, CDR2 FQNEAQ. The CDR3 length is 16 residues. V dropped 3 bases and J dropped 3; count of bases not matched to a gene: 11. CDR3 coding DNA: TGTGCCAGCAGCTTCGTAGGGACAGACTTGGTCTACGAGCAGTACTTC. This translates into CASSFVGTDLVYEQYF.

The chain carries TRBV4-3 and TRBJ2-7; a possible D gene is TRBD2 (6 bases). Germline assignment: CDR1 LGHNA and CDR2 YSLEER. V was trimmed by 1 base and J by 3 bases, leaving 13 bases between them. The CDR3 is 15 residues long. The CDR3 loop reads CASSQGVAEYYEQYF. DNA of the CDR3: TGCGCCAGCAGCCAAGGGGTAGCGGAGTACTACGAGCAGTACTTC.